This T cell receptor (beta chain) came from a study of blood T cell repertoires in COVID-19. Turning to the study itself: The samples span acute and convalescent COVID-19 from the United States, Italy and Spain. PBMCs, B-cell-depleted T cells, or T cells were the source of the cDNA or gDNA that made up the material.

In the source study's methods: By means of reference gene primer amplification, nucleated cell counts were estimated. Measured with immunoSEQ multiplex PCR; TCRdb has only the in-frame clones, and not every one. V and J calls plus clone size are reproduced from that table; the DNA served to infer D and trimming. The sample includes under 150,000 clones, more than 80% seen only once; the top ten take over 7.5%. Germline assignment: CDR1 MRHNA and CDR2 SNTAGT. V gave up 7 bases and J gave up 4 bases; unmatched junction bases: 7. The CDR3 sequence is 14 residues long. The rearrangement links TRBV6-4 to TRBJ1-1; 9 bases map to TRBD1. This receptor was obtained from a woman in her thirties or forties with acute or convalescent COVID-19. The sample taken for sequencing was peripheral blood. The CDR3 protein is CASTKDRGVTEAFF. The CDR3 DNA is TGTGCCAGCACTAAGGACAGGGGAGTCACTGAAGCTTTCTTT.